The entry that follows covers one T cell receptor (beta chain) sequence. Its antigen is still unknown. The sample holds no much larger clone one base away, and base qualities are not on file. The donors were included in the validation cohort of approximately 120 subjects, a group kept apart from the approximately 700-subject first cohort. To prepare the library, the immunoSEQ multiplex PCR assay was applied. For the original study's pipeline: A statistical classification framework was built to diagnose cytomegalovirus status from the catalog of TCR beta chain sequences. The table comes from immuneACCESS by way of TCRdb, which keeps in-frame sequences with V and J called. Part of the clones is missing from these tables; in studies checked, under half for an unresolved V gene and the rest for unknown reasons. V, J and clone size reflect that table, while D and trimming were determined from the DNA. The sample has some 290,000 clones on record, around 90% of them singletons. The top ten constitute around 0.88% of the sample.

V loses 9 bases of germline sequence and J loses 6 bases, and the interval between the two ends is 18 bases. The germline V gene (reference sequence) specifies WNHNN as CDR1 and SYGVQD as CDR2. Reading from cysteine to phenylalanine, the CDR3 counts 13 amino acids. Of all the DNA, just the CDR3 is kept, 39 bases in frame from base 1. These data originate in a study of cytomegalovirus exposure and HLA in healthy donors (dated by TCRdb to the late 2010s). Context from the whole study: A later analysis indicated that the roughly 120 validation repertoires were generated on the platform also employed for the roughly 730 repertoires of the first cohort. The study was designed to test whether signatures of past pathogen exposure could be identified by cataloging public T cell receptors. A separate validation cohort of approximately 130 different subjects was used in addition to the roughly 670-subject first cohort. To predict cytomegalovirus infection status, the study combined high-throughput TCR immunosequencing, statistical association of individual TCRs with disease status, and machine learning. The investigation overall reported the following: All 120 or so repertoires were used to score co-occurrence in the validation cohort in a later analysis, because that analysis had no HLA typing for the cohort. Across donors, most TCR sequences were observed very rarely, whereas some public TCRs were present in many individuals. Subsequent analysis determined that TCRs grouped into clusters in the first cohort also showed a tendency toward co-occurrence across the roughly 110 validation repertoires, and approximately 93% of cluster scores exceeded 0. The authors suggested that the approach could potentially be extended to other disease states and immunological phenotypes. In both the original and validation cohorts, the classifier was reported to diagnose cytomegalovirus status with high specificity and sensitivity. In vitro tests confirmed that a few of the cytomegalovirus-associated TCR beta chains recognize cytomegalovirus antigens. A total of fewer than 200 TCR beta chains were listed by the study as associated with cytomegalovirus.

The chain employs TRBV10-1 and TRBJ2-7; a tentative D match to TRBD2 spans 6 bases. This receptor was identified in a man between 25 and 39 years old in good health and CMV-seronegative. Sequenced: PBMCs. The DNA reads TGCGCCAGTGGAGGGACTTTGGCAGGCGAGCAGTACTTC. Its translation is CASGGTLAGEQYF.